Here is one T cell receptor beta chain with its context. The antigen it binds to is not known. The record has no base qualities; no much larger clone is one base away. This same CDR3 is encoded by further DNA sequences in the sample. The V end loses 0 bases and the J end loses 5 bases, and a stretch of 7 bases separates them. The germline V gene encodes CDR1 LNHNV and CDR2 YYDKDF (reference sequence). Counted from cysteine to phenylalanine, this CDR3 has 13 amino acids. The kept DNA is CDR3 alone, 39 bases in frame from the first base. The immunoSEQ Assay, a bias-controlled multiplex PCR, was used to amplify TCRbeta CDR3 regions from genomic DNA. Under the source paper's analysis protocol: The number of nucleated cells in each sample was estimated from the amplification of reference gene primers within the assay. To quantify the absolute abundance of each unique TCRbeta CDR3 rearrangement, sequence reads were collapsed and filtered. For each sample, productive Simpson clonality was calculated by taking the square root of Simpson's diversity index across productive rearrangements. The clones in this table, taken by TCRdb from immuneACCESS, are in-frame only. Not every clone is retained; where verified, under half of the shortfall comes from an unresolved V gene, and the cause of the rest is unknown. V, J and clone size are taken as reported in that table, and D and trimming were inferred from the DNA itself. This sample gives 200,000 to 250,000 clones in total; 80% to 85% of them show up just once. 15% to 20% of the sample goes to the ten largest clones.

Each collaborating institution followed its own protocols to collect whole blood in K2EDTA tubes. For TCRbeta analysis, collaborators shipped samples in one of three forms: frozen whole blood, isolated PBMCs, or DNA extracted from either of those sample types. The entry originates in a study of blood T cell repertoires in COVID-19 (dated by TCRdb to 2018 to 2020). Notes on the research overall: The collaborator samples originated in the United States, Italy and Spain and spanned the acute and convalescent phases of COVID-19. Samples came from the ongoing ImmuneRACE study (first 160 participants) plus 1,254 subjects from 6 global collaborators. The material from the prospective study consisted of cDNA or gDNA derived from T cells, B-cell-depleted T cells, or PBMCs. Sample metadata almost always included a de-identified subject ID, COVID-19 status, age in years and sex. The dataset comprised deeply sampled blood TCRbeta repertoires from subjects exposed to, actively infected with, or recovered from COVID-19. The repertoires were made available in a free public database intended to serve as a resource for research on the immune response to SARS-CoV-2. HLA class I and class II types, where available, came from metadata supplied by the sample provider rather than from assay-based typing.

Overall study outcomes, separate from this receptor: The quantity of clinical and demographic metadata differed by source and by participant and was supplied without curation.

The sample taken for sequencing was peripheral blood. The TCR was taken from a woman older than 75 with active or convalescent COVID-19. The chain is assembled from TRBV15 and TRBJ2-5, and TRBD2 may be the D gene, going by 5 matching bases. The sequenced DNA is TGTGCCACCAGCAGAGATCGCGGGGAGACCCAGTACTTC. It encodes CATSRDRGETQYF. Outside the CDR3, residues come from the reference TRBV15 and TRBJ2-5 proteins, so the full variable domain is: DAMVIQNPRYQVTQFGKPVTLSCSQTLNHNVMYWYQQKSSQAPKLLFHYYDKDFNNEADTPDNFQSRRPNTSFCFLDIRSPGLGDTAMYLCATSRDRGETQYFGPGTRLLVL.